Following are 20 T cell receptor beta chains from one sample sequenced in a study of blood T cells in healthy people across ages. It was with a sample-barcoded 5' primer and a J-beta primer mix that a second PCR of about 6 to 12 cycles was run. TCRdb reprocessed the 5' RACE reads via MiXCR and lists one record per CDR3 protein. The sample records fewer than 1 million distinct CDR3 sequences, more than 40% being singletons. Source material: blood. These receptors were collected from a man aged 60 to 75 in good health.

V usage is TRBV7-9 and J usage is TRBJ2-7; TRBD1 or TRBD2 may be the D gene (7 bases each). This CDR3 has 15 amino acids. Deletions cut 5 bases from V and 5 bases from J, with 19 bases between. Germline V gene data show CDR1 as SEHNR and CDR2 as FQNEAQ (reference sequence). CDR3 region: CASSDGGDRYHEQYF. CDR3 nucleotide sequence: TGTGCCAGCAGCGATGGGGGGGACAGATACCACGAGCAGTACTTC. Full variable domain (missing parts from reference TRBV7-9 and TRBJ2-7): DTGVSQNPRHKITKRGQNVTFRCDPISEHNRLYWYRQTLGQGPEFLTYFQNEAQLEKSRLLSDRFSAERPKGSFSTLEIQRTEQGDSAMYLCASSDGGDRYHEQYFGPGTRLTVT.

The J gene is TRBJ1-1, the V gene TRBV6-6, with TRBD1 as a possible D gene (6 bases). The length of the CDR3 is 17 residues. Deletions cut 1 base from V and 8 bases from J, with 23 bases between. Germline assignment: CDR1 MNHNY and CDR2 SVGAGI (reference sequence). CDR3 region: CASSYFLGAQGYLEAFF. For the CDR3, the DNA is TGTGCCAGCAGTTACTTTTTAGGGGCCCAGGGGTACTTGGAAGCTTTCTTT.

The V and J genes are TRBV10-3 and TRBJ2-1; 7 bases are shared with TRBD2. The germline gives CDR1 ENHRY, CDR2 SYGVKD. The CDR3 covers 17 residues. The V gene end was trimmed by 2 bases and the J gene end by 9 bases; junction bases not matched to a gene: 16. CDR3: CAISEPGRTRKYGEQFF. The CDR3 nucleotides are TGTGCCATCAGTGAGCCCGGTAGGACTAGGAAGTATGGTGAGCAGTTCTTC.

This rearrangement joins TRBV29-1 to TRBJ2-1; a weak D match, TRBD1 (6 bases). The CDR3 contains 15 residues. The V gene lost 2 bases and the J gene lost 0 bases, with 11 bases spanning the gap. The germline gives CDR1 SQVTM, CDR2 ANQGSEA. The CDR3 sequence is CSVESLDSSYNEQFF. In DNA form, the CDR3 reads TGCAGCGTTGAATCCTTGGACAGCTCCTACAATGAGCAGTTCTTC.

This clonotype was seen a few times. CDR3 sequence (DNA): TGTGCCAGCAGTGTCTCGGGACAGGGGGTCCCCGAGCAGTACTTC. This sequence encodes CASSVSGQGVPEQYF. This chain connects TRBV2 to TRBJ2-7; 11 positions match TRBD1. J gave up 6 bases and V 4 bases, and 8 bases lay outside the gene matches. The germline CDR1 and CDR2 sequences are SNHLY and FYNNEI. CDR3 size: 15 residues.

This clonotype was detected a few times. The chain joins TRBV6-1 to TRBJ1-4; 7 bases are shared with TRBD1. The CDR3 runs 14 residues. CDR1 and CDR2 from the germline V gene are MNHNS and SASEGT. V shed 7 bases, J shed 4 bases, and the junction held 6 bases outside the gene matches. CDR3 region: CASNTDRNNEKLFF. CDR3 DNA sequence: TGTGCCAGCAATACGGACAGGAATAATGAAAAACTGTTTTTT.

The chain carries TRBV6-5 and TRBJ2-7, with TRBD1 identical over 8 bases. The germline gives CDR1 MNHEY, CDR2 SVGAGI. This CDR3 region has 17 residues. Trimming removed 0 bases from V and 2 bases from J; junction bases left unmatched: 9. CDR3 sequence: CASSYSMLGTGTYEQYF. CDR3 coding DNA: TGTGCCAGCAGTTACTCGATGTTAGGGACAGGAACCTACGAGCAGTACTTC.

A remark on this clonotype: This may arise from a read error, as a much more abundant clone is one base away. CDR3 DNA: TGCAGCGTGGGGGGCAGGAGGAAAAACATTCAGTACTTC. Protein: CSVGGRRKNIQYF. The rearrangement links TRBV29-1 to TRBJ2-5, with D perhaps matching TRBD1 or TRBD2 (6 bases each). The end of the DNA fits TRBJ2-4 better, so the J call may be wrong. There are 13 residues in the CDR3. From germline, CDR1 is SQVTM and CDR2 ANQGSEA.

The rearrangement links TRBV18 to TRBJ2-7, with D perhaps TRBD1 (5 bases). This CDR3 is 15 amino acids long. Germline V lookup: CDR1 KGHSH, CDR2 LQKENI. V lost 8 bases and J lost 6, with 23 bases in between. The CDR3 loop reads CASALRGPTGGEQYF. DNA of the CDR3: TGTGCCAGCGCCCTCCGAGGCCCCACAGGCGGCGAGCAGTACTTC.

The chain carries TRBV6-6 and TRBJ1-4; possibly TRBD1 for D (6 bases). V lost 2 bases to trimming and J lost 4 bases, with 11 bases between them. This CDR3 region has 15 residues. Per the germline V gene, CDR1 is MNHNY and CDR2 is SVGAGI (reference sequence). In nucleotides, the CDR3 is TGTGCCAGCAGTTACCCCGGACAGCGTAATGAAAAACTGTTTTTT. This encodes CASSYPGQRNEKLFF.

The chain couples TRBV12-3 or TRBV12-4 to TRBJ2-3; 9 bases fit TRBD1. V trimming: 6 bases; J trimming: 0 bases; junction bases outside the gene matches: 10. The CDR3 consists of 17 residues. CDR3 sequence reads: CASSPASGQGSTDTQYF. DNA of the CDR3: TGTGCCAGCAGCCCCGCCTCGGGACAGGGAAGCACAGATACGCAGTATTTT.

The CDR3 sequence is CSVTAGQGRYGYTF. As DNA, the CDR3 is TGCAGCGTCACCGCCGGACAGGGACGCTATGGCTACACCTTC. This chain links TRBV29-1 with TRBJ1-2; 8 nucleotides match TRBD1. Germline V CDR1 and CDR2: SQVTM, ANQGSEA. The CDR3 sequence is 14 residues long. Trimming at V came to 6 bases and at J to 4 bases, leaving 10 bases not matched to a gene.

The chain combines TRBV29-1 with TRBJ1-5; 8 bases line up with TRBD1. J was trimmed by 9 bases and V by 6 bases; bases with no gene match: 13. The CDR3 has 14 residues. CDR1 is SQVTM and CDR2 is ANQGSEA in the germline V gene. The CDR3 DNA reads as TGCAGCGTGGGGGGACAGGATGGGAGTCGGCCCCAGCATTTT. Translation gives CSVGGQDGSRPQHF.

The V call is TRBV6-5, the J call TRBJ1-2, with D maybe TRBD1 (6 bases). Trimming took off 5 bases at V and 2 bases at J, with 9 bases between the two ends. The CDR3 is made up of 13 amino acids. Germline CDR1 MNHEY, CDR2 SVGAGI. CDR3 nucleotide sequence: TGTGCCAGCAGTCACAGGGAGAACTATGGCTACACCTTC. Its protein product is CASSHRENYGYTF.

CDR3 protein: CSARDPQGQGASFHEKLFF. CDR3 coding DNA: TGCAGTGCTAGAGACCCGCAGGGACAGGGGGCGAGTTTCCATGAAAAACTGTTTTTT. The rearrangement uses TRBV20-1 and TRBJ1-4; 12 bases are shared with TRBD1. This CDR3 spans 19 amino acids. From germline, CDR1 is DFQATT and CDR2 SNEGSKA (reference sequence). Losses at the gene ends were 0 bases for V and 6 bases for J; bases not matched to a gene: 14.

The gene calls are TRBV27 and TRBJ2-1; a weak D match, TRBD1 (5 bases). Trimming took 6 bases from V and 5 from J, leaving 14 bases between them. The germline CDR1 and CDR2 sequences are MNHEY and SMNVEV (reference sequence). This CDR3 spans 14 amino acids. For the CDR3, the DNA is TGTGCCAGCAGATCCCAGGGAAAGAACAATGAGCAGTTCTTC. Translated, it gives CASRSQGKNNEQFF.

The V gene is TRBV11-3, the J gene TRBJ2-7; no definite D call. V lost 4 bases and J lost 2, with 9 bases in between. The CDR3 totals 13 residues. CDR1 is SGHNT and CDR2 is YENEEA in the germline V gene. CDR3 loop: CASSSPRTYEQYF. In DNA form, the CDR3 reads TGTGCCAGCAGCTCCCCTCGGACCTACGAGCAGTACTTC.

This clonotype has a handful of counts. The V and J genes are TRBV13 and TRBJ1-2; D is unresolved. V shed 5 bases and J shed 2 bases, with 15 bases lying between them. The germline CDR1 and CDR2 sequences are PRHDT and FYEKMQ (reference sequence). This CDR3 is built from 15 residues. As DNA, the CDR3 is TGTGCCAGCAGCCCTCGGACGGACTTGAACTATGGCTACACCTTC. Translation: CASSPRTDLNYGYTF.

The chain recombines TRBV7-9 with TRBJ2-5, with 13 bases fitting TRBD2. Germline-derived CDR1 and CDR2 are SEHNR and FQNEAQ (reference sequence). CDR3 length equals 16 residues. V was pared by 5 bases and J by 3 bases, with 6 bases of the junction left unmatched. CDR3 nucleotides: TGTGCCAGCAGCAGAGCACTAGCGGGGGGGGAAGAGACCCAGTACTTC. This gives the protein CASSRALAGGEETQYF.

V usage is TRBV2 and J usage is TRBJ2-5; TRBD1 matches 7 bases. Germline assignment: CDR1 SNHLY and CDR2 FYNNEI. Trimming took 6 bases from V and 11 from J; bases not matched to a gene: 6. The CDR3 runs 11 residues. The CDR3 DNA reads TGTGCCAGCAGGACAGGGAATGAGCAGTACTTC. It is translated as CASRTGNEQYF. Filled out from reference TRBV2 and TRBJ2-5, the complete variable domain reads EPEVTQTPSHQVTQMGQEVILRCVPISNHLYFYWYRQILGQKVEFLVSFYNNEISEKSEIFDDQFSVERPDGSNFTLKIRSTKLEDSAMYFCASRTGNEQYFGPGTRLLVL.